Only one count was recorded for the clone carrying this TCR beta chain. The sample is drawn from a study of response to subunit inactivated influenza vaccine. MiXCR, run by TCRdb on the RT-PCR reads, gives a single entry per CDR3 protein. Among fewer than 800,000 distinct CDR3 sequences listed, around 14% were seen once. V was cut by 6 bases and J by 2 bases, with 11 bases left in between. The CDR3 totals 15 residues. Germline V CDR1 and CDR2: MNHEY, SMNVEV (reference sequence). This TCR came from a man aged 50-60 years who received an inactivated influenza vaccine. V usage is TRBV27 and J usage is TRBJ2-6, with D perhaps matching TRBD1 (5 bases). Material: PBMCs from blood, obtained 12 days after vaccination. CDR3 in DNA: TGTGCCAGCAGGCTCAGGGTGGCTGGGGCCAACGTCCTGACTTTC. Residues: CASRLRVAGANVLTF.